This TCR beta chain was captured in a study of blood T cell repertoires in COVID-19. At the level of the study: Samples of COVID-19 (acute and convalescent) were obtained from the United States, Italy and Spain.

Repertoires were generated with immunoSEQ multiplex PCR, while TCRdb's copy carries only in-frame clones and drops some. The repertoire holds around 280,000 clones, roughly 86% seen once, with 2.1% in the top ten. Per germline, CDR1 LGHNA and CDR2 YNFKEQ. J was trimmed by 4 bases and V by 1 base; bases with no gene match: 7. The CDR3 is 19 amino acids. The V gene is TRBV4-2, the J gene TRBJ2-1, with 16 bases lining up with TRBD2. Sequenced sample: peripheral blood. This TCR came from a woman under 40 who had recovered from COVID-19. This CDR3 reads CASSQGGTSGGGGYNEQFF. The CDR3 coding sequence is TGTGCCAGCAGCCAAGGAGGGACTAGCGGGGGGGGAGGGTACAATGAGCAGTTCTTC.